This TCR beta chain came from a study of T-cell memory formation after mild COVID-19. As for the study in general: TCR clustering was largely donor specific.

This clonotype was detected only a few times. Its antigen is not known. Via MiXCR, TCRdb re-called the 5' RACE reads, giving one row per CDR3 protein. The sample shows fewer than 150,000 distinct CDR3 sequences, about a sixth of them seen only once. Study results and caveats: Clones contracting across day 15 to 85 had a balanced CD4/CD8 profile; later expanding clones leaned CD4+.

The receptor was derived from a young man who had mild COVID-19 (a few samples of this study predate the infection). Cell type and time point are not known. The sample comprised PBMCs or a T cell subset sorted from them (not recorded which).

CDR3: CSARVPSGAQRSPLHF. For the CDR3, the DNA is TGCAGTGCTAGAGTCCCATCAGGGGCGCAAAGGTCACCCCTCCACTTT. This sequence joins TRBV20-1 and TRBJ1-6; TRBD1 is a possible D gene (6 bases). Germline-derived CDR1 and CDR2 are DFQATT and SNEGSKA (reference sequence). The CDR3 loop spans 16 amino acids. Trimming took 1 base from V and 10 from J, leaving 20 bases between them.